Listed below are T cell receptor beta chains from one sample, sequenced in a study of high-grade serous ovarian cancer treatment subgroups. Assay: immunoSEQ multiplex PCR; the TCRdb copy retains only in-frame clones and omits some. The data contain 7,500 to 8,500 clones, roughly three quarters of them singletons. The sequenced material came from tumor tissue. These receptors originate from a human donor with high-grade serous ovarian cancer. Both conserved end residues are part of each CDR3. Only some rows state a clone size, as once, few, many or a class for expanded clones.

V	J	size	CDR3
TRBV6-5	TRBJ2-7	.	CASSYSLGTSYEQYF
TRBV5-1	TRBJ2-3	.	CASSLGLAGSDTQYF
TRBV5-6	TRBJ1-2	few	CASSSIGTLNYGYTF
TRBV2	TRBJ2-7	.	CASRYRDGGRYEQYF
TRBV4-2	TRBJ2-3	.	CASSQGQEGSDTQYF
TRBV2	TRBJ2-7	.	CASNDPGQESCEQYF
TRBV6-5	TRBJ2-2	.	CASSIMTVNTGELFF
TRBV4-2	TRBJ2-7	.	CASSQDLAGPRVEQYF
TRBV5-4	TRBJ2-3	.	CASSWDFSADTQYF
TRBV5-1	TRBJ1-2	.	CASSFWDKLNYGYTF
TRBV5-6	TRBJ1-3	.	CATSRGLFGNTIYF
TRBV11-3	TRBJ1-2	once	CASSLGGSGSFYGYTF
TRBV30	TRBJ2-3	.	CAWSAGGVRSDTQYF
TRBV10-3	TRBJ2-3	.	CAISAGGSTDTQYF
TRBV5-1	TRBJ1-6	.	CASSLAGRENNSPLHF
TRBV5-4	TRBJ1-2	few	CASSLMGRYGYTF
TRBV27	TRBJ2-3	.	CASSLGGGTRLYF
TRBV19	TRBJ2-1	few	CASSIDQSSSYNEQFF
TRBV9	TRBJ2-5	.	CASSVGRTSGGEGETQYF
TRBV4-3	TRBJ2-7	.	CASSQDLKGGHSYEQYF
TRBV4-3	TRBJ1-4	once	CASSQETALATNEKLFF
TRBV5-4	TRBJ2-7	.	CASSPGGTGREQYF
TRBV5-6	TRBJ2-1	.	CASSLWPLNEQFF
TRBV5-1	TRBJ1-2	.	CASSPQGARYGYTF
TRBV30	TRBJ2-1	.	CAWSHTRTSGDYNEQFF
TRBV7-2	TRBJ2-3	.	CASSFSGSTDTQYF
TRBV7-2	TRBJ1-6	.	CASSLASGGYNSPLHF
TRBV5-1	TRBJ2-7	.	CASSLERETPYEQYF
TRBV4-1	TRBJ1-1	few	CASSRTGEMNTEAFF
TRBV6-1	TRBJ2-1	.	CAISDLGSYTSYNEQFF
TRBV27	TRBJ2-1	.	CASSLAPNNEQFF
TRBV14	TRBJ1-2	.	CASSQVGSSAGGYTF
TRBV30	TRBJ1-5	.	CAWSGTGFGQPQHF
TRBV19	TRBJ2-1	.	CASSAQQGSYNEQFF
TRBV4-1	TRBJ1-2	.	CASSQIHRTSLGGYTF